This T cell receptor beta chain appears in the sequencing data of a study of molecular identifiers for immune sequencing clone quantification (dated 2018 in TCRdb). Regarding the research as a whole: In a replicate experiment, RNA from around 20,000 or 100,000 naive CD8 T cells was split into five aliquots, four of which were sequenced. This methods study benchmarked molecular-identifier clustering-based TCR repertoire sequencing (MIDCIRS) and TCR RNA copy counting, using CD8 T cells to do so. Paper-wide results and their limitations: When barcode sub-clustering was not used, chimeric consensus sequences inflated TCR diversity, with chimeras reaching as high as 47%. Modeling gave roughly 3 recovered TCR RNA copies per cell versus approximately 11 by digital PCR, implying approximately 32% capture efficiency. In CMV-specific effector cells, over 97% of molecules were held by clones above 20 RNA copies, whereas under 1% of molecules were held by such clones in naive cells. Spiked-in Jurkat TCR RNA equal to a single cell's worth was reported to be detectable even within 1,100,000 naive CD8 T cells. Naive libraries contained spiked-in Jurkat TCR RNA (roughly ten copies' worth), which is not part of the donor repertoire. Highly expanded clone sizes could be underestimated because identical TCR molecules may share a barcode.

Library generation was performed with PCR. TCRdb names NextSeq 500 as the instrument used. Bulk TCR libraries were made following a previously described method, with the TCR primers given in Table S5. Total RNA was purified with the Qiagen AllPrep DNA/RNA kit. Before analysis, reads from multiple sequencing runs of the same library were pooled. The study's own analysis went as follows. Reads were retained only if their TCR constant sequence matched exactly, and those retained reads were trimmed to 150 nt and grouped according to their 12-nt molecular barcodes. Reads inside each barcode group were sub-clustered using a 15% Levenshtein threshold, and a quality-weighted consensus sequence was constructed for each RNA molecule. Non-functional sequences were removed, as were lower-count sequences one edit away from another. Based on fitting two negative binomial distributions, any barcode sub-cluster with under 20% of the maximum read count was discarded. TCRdb itself trimmed the public reads at Q25 with fastp, ran MiXCR and retained productive beta chains. Rows with one shared CDR3 protein collapse into an entry with the most common genes and DNA. None of the V and J calls come from the authors' own analysis; TCRdb made them. This sample has about 630,000 distinct CDR3 sequences in its table, and 25% of those were observed once. The ten largest make up 0.7% to 0.95% of the sample.

Reading the germline V gene (reference sequence) gives CDR1 MNHEY and CDR2 SMNVEV. The CDR3 runs 13 amino acids, cysteine and phenylalanine included. Only the CDR3 DNA is retained, 39 bases long and in frame from the first base. Germline trimming amounts to 11 bases on V and 8 bases on J, with 11 as the count of junction bases outside the gene matches. About this clonotype: No cognate antigen has been identified for it. Base qualities are not recorded, but no much larger clone differs from it by a single base.

Libraries of naive CD8 T cells were built from anywhere between about 18,000 and 1,000,000 sorted cells, with 10%, 30% or 50% of the purified RNA used. Naive CD8 T cells were FACS-sorted as CD8+CD4-CCR7+CD45RA+ on a BD FACSAria II into RLT Plus buffer. Approximately 9 TCR copies' worth of Jurkat RNA were spiked into roughly 19,000-1,000,000 naive CD8 T cell samples to test detection sensitivity. CD8 T cells were enriched with RosetteSep CD8+ T Cell Enrichment Cocktail and Ficoll-Paque, followed by ACK red cell lysis. Material for sequencing was naive CD8+ T cells from blood, with Jurkat cell RNA spiked in. The cell subset or site label on this specimen signifies: FACS-sorted CD8+CD4-CCR7+CD45RA+ naive T cells. The chain joins TRBV27 to TRBJ1-4; 7 nucleotides in the junction match TRBD1. This clonotype was sampled from a human donor in good health. Some libraries in this study had Jurkat cell RNA spiked in. The bases are TGTGCCGGTCTCCGGGACAGACGCGAAAAACTGTTTTTT. It translates to CAGLRDRREKLFF.